A selection of T cell receptor beta chains follows, all from one sample in a study of OX40 agonist ivuxolimab in advanced cancers. Data came from immunoSEQ multiplex PCR; TCRdb stores just in-frame clones and leaves some out. The data show about 60,000 clones, approximately 83% seen once. Sample: CD4+ or CD8+ T cells sorted from blood, taken in a trial of the OX40 agonist ivuxolimab. The origin of the receptors is an adult with an advanced solid tumor such as melanoma, head and neck, liver or kidney cancer. Both conserved end residues are part of each CDR3. Each record gives: J gene, V gene, D gene, clone size, CDR3 protein, CDR3 DNA. D genes are given only for firm matches. Where a row states a size, it is once, few, many or the class of an expanded clone; other rows omit it.

j_call: TRBJ2-7; v_call: TRBV28; d_call: -; clone_size: -; cdr3_aa: CASRWGQASSYEQYF; cdr3_nt: TGTGCCAGCAGGTGGGGACAAGCAAGCTCCTACGAGCAGTACTTC
j_call: TRBJ1-1; v_call: TRBV28; d_call: TRBD1; clone_size: -; cdr3_aa: CASSSTGDTEAFF; cdr3_nt: TGTGCCAGCAGTTCGACAGGGGACACTGAAGCTTTCTTT
j_call: TRBJ1-4; v_call: TRBV7-6; d_call: -; clone_size: -; cdr3_aa: CASSLEADDEKLFF; cdr3_nt: TGTGCCAGCAGCTTAGAGGCAGATGATGAAAAACTGTTTTTT
j_call: TRBJ1-1; v_call: TRBV19; d_call: -; clone_size: -; cdr3_aa: CASSIVGQLLNTEAFF; cdr3_nt: TGTGCCAGTAGTATAGTAGGACAGTTGCTGAACACTGAAGCTTTCTTT
j_call: TRBJ2-7; v_call: TRBV4-2; d_call: TRBD2; clone_size: -; cdr3_aa: CASSQSSGGRGTYEQYF; cdr3_nt: TGTGCCAGCAGCCAATCTAGCGGGGGCCGAGGGACCTACGAGCAGTACTTC
j_call: TRBJ1-3; v_call: TRBV11-2; d_call: -; clone_size: -; cdr3_aa: CASSLVTRGNTIYF; cdr3_nt: TGTGCCAGCAGCTTAGTGACGCGGGGAAACACCATATATTTT
j_call: TRBJ2-2; v_call: TRBV7-3; d_call: -; clone_size: -; cdr3_aa: CASSLVRGNTGELFF; cdr3_nt: TGTGCCAGCAGCTTAGTCAGGGGAAACACCGGGGAGCTGTTTTTT
j_call: TRBJ2-3; v_call: TRBV27; d_call: -; clone_size: -; cdr3_aa: CASSLSGVDTQYF; cdr3_nt: TGTGCCAGCAGTTTGTCAGGGGTCGATACGCAGTATTTT
j_call: TRBJ2-7; v_call: TRBV5-4; d_call: -; clone_size: -; cdr3_aa: CASSFSTYEQYF; cdr3_nt: TGTGCCAGCAGCTTTTCGACCTACGAGCAGTACTTC
j_call: TRBJ2-7; v_call: TRBV27; d_call: -; clone_size: -; cdr3_aa: CASSPLSLYEQYF; cdr3_nt: TGTGCCAGCAGTCCCCTGAGTTTATACGAGCAGTACTTC
j_call: TRBJ1-1; v_call: TRBV5-6; d_call: -; clone_size: few; cdr3_aa: CASSLATTENTEAFF; cdr3_nt: TGTGCCAGCAGCTTGGCGACAACGGAGAACACTGAAGCTTTCTTT
j_call: TRBJ2-2; v_call: TRBV11-2; d_call: TRBD2; clone_size: -; cdr3_aa: CASSSPGLAGGALFF; cdr3_nt: TGTGCCAGCAGCTCACCGGGACTAGCGGGGGGCGCGCTGTTTTTT
j_call: TRBJ1-2; v_call: TRBV11-2; d_call: -; clone_size: -; cdr3_aa: CASSLDPQKGYTF; cdr3_nt: TGTGCCAGCAGCTTAGACCCCCAGAAGGGCTACACCTTC
j_call: TRBJ1-2; v_call: TRBV6-5; d_call: -; clone_size: -; cdr3_aa: CASSYGTNYGYTF; cdr3_nt: TGTGCCAGCAGTTATGGGACTAACTATGGCTACACCTTC
j_call: TRBJ2-7; v_call: TRBV6-5; d_call: TRBD1; clone_size: -; cdr3_aa: CASSRDSYEQYF; cdr3_nt: TGTGCCAGCAGTCGGGACAGCTACGAGCAGTACTTC
j_call: TRBJ1-2; v_call: TRBV9; d_call: -; clone_size: -; cdr3_aa: CASSVGTGTNYGYTF; cdr3_nt: TGTGCCAGCAGCGTAGGGACCGGCACTAACTATGGCTACACCTTC
j_call: TRBJ2-1; v_call: TRBV28; d_call: -; clone_size: -; cdr3_aa: CASSLVHTGYNEQFF; cdr3_nt: TGTGCCAGCAGTTTAGTCCACACGGGCTACAATGAGCAGTTCTTC
j_call: TRBJ2-4; v_call: TRBV13; d_call: -; clone_size: -; cdr3_aa: CASSLRGWGNLAKNIQYF; cdr3_nt: TGTGCCAGCAGCTTAAGGGGTTGGGGAAATCTAGCCAAAAACATTCAGTACTTC
j_call: TRBJ2-5; v_call: TRBV29-1; d_call: -; clone_size: -; cdr3_aa: CSVEARGGQETQYF; cdr3_nt: TGCAGCGTTGAAGCCAGGGGTGGTCAAGAGACCCAGTACTTC
j_call: TRBJ2-1; v_call: TRBV4-2; d_call: TRBD2; clone_size: -; cdr3_aa: CASSQTSRDYQWGSNEQFF; cdr3_nt: TGTGCCAGCAGCCAGACGTCCCGGGACTACCAATGGGGCAGCAATGAGCAGTTCTTC
j_call: TRBJ2-5; v_call: TRBV28; d_call: -; clone_size: -; cdr3_aa: CASSFMGAQKETQYF; cdr3_nt: TGTGCCAGCAGTTTTATGGGGGCGCAGAAAGAGACCCAGTACTTC
j_call: TRBJ1-2; v_call: TRBV28; d_call: -; clone_size: -; cdr3_aa: CASSPRPLVGYGYTF; cdr3_nt: TGTGCCAGCAGTCCTCGGCCTCTCGTCGGCTATGGCTACACCTTC
j_call: TRBJ1-1; v_call: TRBV2; d_call: -; clone_size: -; cdr3_aa: CASSDRYQGTEAFF; cdr3_nt: TGTGCCAGCAGCGACCGATACCAGGGCACTGAAGCTTTCTTT
j_call: TRBJ1-1; v_call: TRBV7-3; d_call: -; clone_size: -; cdr3_aa: CASSLIRQKNTEAFF; cdr3_nt: TGTGCCAGCAGCTTAATTAGGCAGAAGAACACTGAAGCTTTCTTT
j_call: TRBJ2-3; v_call: TRBV7-2; d_call: -; clone_size: -; cdr3_aa: CASSLVGNADTQYF; cdr3_nt: TGTGCCAGCAGCTTAGTTGGGAACGCAGATACGCAGTATTTT
j_call: TRBJ1-1; v_call: TRBV23-1; d_call: -; clone_size: -; cdr3_aa: CASSHPGGGCTEAFF; cdr3_nt: TGCGCCAGCAGTCACCCCGGGGGGGGTTGCACTGAAGCTTTCTTT
j_call: TRBJ2-5; v_call: TRBV4-1; d_call: -; clone_size: -; cdr3_aa: CASSLRAQETQYF; cdr3_nt: TGCGCCAGCAGCCTAAGGGCCCAAGAGACCCAGTACTTC
j_call: TRBJ2-1; v_call: TRBV5-6; d_call: -; clone_size: -; cdr3_aa: CASSFGLGNNEQFF; cdr3_nt: TGTGCCAGCAGTTTCGGACTGGGAAACAATGAGCAGTTCTTC
j_call: TRBJ2-1; v_call: TRBV4-2; d_call: TRBD2; clone_size: -; cdr3_aa: CASSHPTGLVDYNEQFF; cdr3_nt: TGTGCCAGCAGCCACCCAACGGGACTAGTGGACTACAATGAGCAGTTCTTC
j_call: TRBJ1-4; v_call: TRBV6-6; d_call: -; clone_size: -; cdr3_aa: CASSSPTGMENEKLFF; cdr3_nt: TGTGCCAGCAGCTCCCCAACAGGGATGGAAAATGAAAAACTGTTTTTT
j_call: TRBJ2-3; v_call: TRBV27; d_call: TRBD2; clone_size: -; cdr3_aa: CASSLKTSATQYF; cdr3_nt: TGTGCCAGCAGTTTAAAGACTAGCGCCACGCAGTATTTT
j_call: TRBJ1-6; v_call: TRBV27; d_call: -; clone_size: -; cdr3_aa: CASSEIGNSPLHF; cdr3_nt: TGTGCCAGCAGCGAGATAGGGAATTCACCCCTCCACTTT
j_call: TRBJ2-3; v_call: TRBV6-6; d_call: -; clone_size: -; cdr3_aa: CASSFFGGLVTDTQYF; cdr3_nt: TGTGCCAGCAGTTTCTTCGGGGGGCTGGTAACAGATACGCAGTATTTT
j_call: TRBJ1-6; v_call: TRBV10-2; d_call: TRBD1; clone_size: -; cdr3_aa: CASSELGDSVGSPLHF; cdr3_nt: TGCGCCAGCAGTGAGTTGGGGGACAGCGTTGGGTCACCCCTCCACTTT
j_call: TRBJ2-2; v_call: TRBV11-2; d_call: -; clone_size: -; cdr3_aa: CASSRWIKNTGELFF; cdr3_nt: TGTGCCAGCAGCCGTTGGATTAAGAACACCGGGGAGCTGTTTTTT
j_call: TRBJ2-1; v_call: TRBV9; d_call: TRBD2; clone_size: once; cdr3_aa: CASGSGTMKQFF; cdr3_nt: TGTGCCAGCGGCTCCGGGACTATGAAGCAGTTCTTC
j_call: TRBJ2-7; v_call: TRBV27; d_call: TRBD1; clone_size: -; cdr3_aa: CASSLSTGSFEQYF; cdr3_nt: TGTGCCAGCAGTTTATCGACAGGGAGTTTCGAGCAGTACTTC
j_call: TRBJ2-7; v_call: TRBV28; d_call: -; clone_size: -; cdr3_aa: CASRPGSSYEQYF; cdr3_nt: TGTGCCAGCAGGCCAGGGAGCTCCTACGAGCAGTACTTC
j_call: TRBJ1-1; v_call: TRBV7-9; d_call: -; clone_size: -; cdr3_aa: CASRISKWQALNTEAFF; cdr3_nt: TGTGCCAGCAGAATCTCGAAATGGCAGGCGTTGAACACTGAAGCTTTCTTT
j_call: TRBJ2-1; v_call: TRBV11-3; d_call: -; clone_size: -; cdr3_aa: CASSSGSFEQFF; cdr3_nt: TGTGCCAGCAGCTCGGGGAGTTTTGAGCAGTTCTTC
j_call: TRBJ1-2; v_call: TRBV28; d_call: TRBD1; clone_size: -; cdr3_aa: CASSPRQRTGDYGYTF; cdr3_nt: TGTGCCAGCAGCCCTCGTCAGAGGACAGGGGACTATGGCTACACCTTC
j_call: TRBJ2-1; v_call: TRBV7-9; d_call: -; clone_size: -; cdr3_aa: CASAGMSSYNEQFF; cdr3_nt: TGTGCCAGCGCGGGGATGAGCTCCTACAATGAGCAGTTCTTC
j_call: TRBJ1-5; v_call: TRBV5-6; d_call: -; clone_size: -; cdr3_aa: CASSPHRAWNQPQHF; cdr3_nt: TGTGCCAGCAGCCCCCACAGGGCTTGGAATCAGCCCCAGCATTTT
j_call: TRBJ1-1; v_call: TRBV4-3; d_call: -; clone_size: -; cdr3_aa: CASSQVGGAEAFF; cdr3_nt: TGCGCCAGCAGCCAAGTCGGGGGAGCTGAAGCTTTCTTT
j_call: TRBJ2-2; v_call: TRBV10-1; d_call: -; clone_size: -; cdr3_aa: CASSEFSGGSTGELFF; cdr3_nt: TGCGCCAGCAGTGAGTTTAGTGGGGGGAGCACCGGGGAGCTGTTTTTT
j_call: TRBJ2-7; v_call: TRBV7-3; d_call: -; clone_size: -; cdr3_aa: CASSRRGGDEQYF; cdr3_nt: TGTGCCAGCAGCCGAAGAGGAGGGGACGAGCAGTACTTC
j_call: TRBJ2-7; v_call: TRBV6-1; d_call: TRBD2; clone_size: -; cdr3_aa: CASSRGLAASYEQYF; cdr3_nt: TGTGCCAGCAGTAGGGGACTAGCGGCCTCCTACGAGCAGTACTTC
j_call: TRBJ2-3; v_call: TRBV6-6; d_call: TRBD2; clone_size: -; cdr3_aa: CASSYRGGTFTQYF; cdr3_nt: TGTGCCAGCAGTTACCGGGGGGGGACCTTTACGCAGTATTTT
j_call: TRBJ1-2; v_call: TRBV6-1; d_call: TRBD1; clone_size: -; cdr3_aa: CASSDLDRELSNYGYTF; cdr3_nt: TGTGCCAGCAGTGACTTGGACAGGGAACTTTCAAACTATGGCTACACCTTC
j_call: TRBJ2-7; v_call: TRBV7-8; d_call: TRBD2; clone_size: -; cdr3_aa: CASSSLPGGTYEQYF; cdr3_nt: TGTGCCAGCAGCTCTCTTCCGGGGGGGACCTACGAGCAGTACTTC
j_call: TRBJ1-4; v_call: TRBV5-6; d_call: -; clone_size: few; cdr3_aa: CASSDPTNEKLFF; cdr3_nt: TGTGCCAGTTCAGACCCAACTAATGAAAAACTGTTTTTT
j_call: TRBJ1-3; v_call: TRBV5-4; d_call: -; clone_size: -; cdr3_aa: CASSLDRGGGNTIYF; cdr3_nt: TGTGCCAGCAGCTTGGATAGGGGGGGCGGAAACACCATATATTTT
j_call: TRBJ2-6; v_call: TRBV9; d_call: -; clone_size: -; cdr3_aa: CASSVEKVIYSGANVLTF; cdr3_nt: TGTGCCAGCAGCGTAGAGAAGGTAATCTACTCTGGGGCCAACGTCCTGACTTTC